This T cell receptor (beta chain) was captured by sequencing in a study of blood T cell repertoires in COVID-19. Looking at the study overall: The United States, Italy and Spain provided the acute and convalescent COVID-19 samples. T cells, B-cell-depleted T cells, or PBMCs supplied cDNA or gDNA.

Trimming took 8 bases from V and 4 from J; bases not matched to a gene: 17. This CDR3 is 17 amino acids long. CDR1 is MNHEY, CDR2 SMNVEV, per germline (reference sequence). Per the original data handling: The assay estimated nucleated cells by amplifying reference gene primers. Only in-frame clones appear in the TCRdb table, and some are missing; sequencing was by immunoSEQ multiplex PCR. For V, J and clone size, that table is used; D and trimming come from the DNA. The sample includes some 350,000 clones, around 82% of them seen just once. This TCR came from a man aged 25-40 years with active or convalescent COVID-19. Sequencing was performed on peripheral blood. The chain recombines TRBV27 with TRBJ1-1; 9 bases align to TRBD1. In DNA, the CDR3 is TGTGCCAGCTACGAGCTGGGCTCTCCGGGACAGGGCACTGAAGCTTTCTTT. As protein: CASYELGSPGQGTEAFF.